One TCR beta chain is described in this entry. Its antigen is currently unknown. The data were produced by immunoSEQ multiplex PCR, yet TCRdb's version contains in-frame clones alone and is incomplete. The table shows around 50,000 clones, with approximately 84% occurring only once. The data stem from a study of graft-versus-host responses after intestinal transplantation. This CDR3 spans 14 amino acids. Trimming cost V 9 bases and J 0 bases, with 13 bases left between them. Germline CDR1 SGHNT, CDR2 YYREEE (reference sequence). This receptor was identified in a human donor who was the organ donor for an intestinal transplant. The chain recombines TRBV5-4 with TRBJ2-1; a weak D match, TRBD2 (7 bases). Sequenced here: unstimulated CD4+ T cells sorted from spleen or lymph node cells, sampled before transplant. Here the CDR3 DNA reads TGTGCCACCGGGGGGCGAAGCTCCTACAATGAGCAGTTCTTC. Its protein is CATGGRSSYNEQFF.